Listed below are T cell receptor beta chains from one sample, sequenced in a study of cytomegalovirus exposure and HLA in healthy donors. TCRdb keeps only in-frame clones here, not all; method: immunoSEQ multiplex PCR. The sample records over 55,000 clones, about 71% being singletons. Sequenced input: PBMCs. These TCRs come from a woman aged 50 to 60 in good health and CMV-seropositive. The conserved cysteine and the conserved F or W are not part of the CDR3 here.

TRBJ1-2 | TRBV29-1 | SVARGDYGYT
TRBJ1-2 | TRBV4-3 | ASSQVGGYGYT
TRBJ2-1 | TRBV5-1 | ASSLGAGGNYNEQF
TRBJ2-1 | TRBV27 | ASSLLGSSYNEQF
TRBJ1-1 | TRBV5-1 | ASSLLEQAGTEAF
TRBJ2-2 | TRBV27 | ASTASGRGSTGELF
TRBJ2-1 | TRBV5-4 | ASSSKTGFSNEQF
TRBJ1-2 | TRBV6-5 | ATSSTGVHYGYT
TRBJ2-7 | TRBV6-5 | ASSYSPGQGYEQY
TRBJ1-5 | TRBV29-1 | SVSDSHQPQH